What follows is one T cell receptor beta chain and its context. The protocol was immunoSEQ multiplex PCR, while the TCRdb copy is restricted to in-frame clones and leaves out a portion. The sample consists of about 17,000 clones, 82% of them appearing once. The data derive from a study of graft-versus-host responses after intestinal transplantation. Graft material was processed, releasing intraepithelial and lamina propria lymphocytes. The sequenced sample was ileum tissue, obtained 17 days after transplant. This receptor was taken from a human patient who received an intestinal transplant, so some T cells may come from the graft donor.

This CDR3 is CARVPRGHMNTEAFF. For the CDR3, the DNA is TGTGCCAGGGTTCCGAGGGGGCATATGAACACTGAAGCTTTCTTT. This chain links TRBV2 with TRBJ1-1; 7 bases fit TRBD1. CDR1 SNHLY and CDR2 FYNNEI come from the germline V gene. The CDR3 is made up of 15 amino acids. J lost 0 bases, V lost 9 bases, and 10 bases had no gene match.